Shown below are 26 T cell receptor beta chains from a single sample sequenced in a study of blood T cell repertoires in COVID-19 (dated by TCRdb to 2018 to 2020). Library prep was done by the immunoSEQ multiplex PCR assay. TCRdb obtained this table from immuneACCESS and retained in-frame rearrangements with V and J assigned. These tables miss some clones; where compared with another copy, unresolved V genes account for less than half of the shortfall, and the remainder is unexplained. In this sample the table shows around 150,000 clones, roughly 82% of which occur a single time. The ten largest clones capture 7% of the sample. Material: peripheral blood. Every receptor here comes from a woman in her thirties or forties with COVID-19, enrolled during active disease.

The CDR3 DNA sequence: TGTGCCAGCAGCTCCAATAGCGGGGGACGCACAGATACGCAGTATTTT. Protein: CASSSNSGGRTDTQYF. The chain employs TRBV7-9 and TRBJ2-3; 9 bases are shared with TRBD2. CDR1 and CDR2 from the germline V gene are SEHNR and FQNEAQ (reference sequence). V was pared by 4 bases and J by 1 base, with 6 bases of the junction left unmatched. This CDR3 has 16 amino acids.

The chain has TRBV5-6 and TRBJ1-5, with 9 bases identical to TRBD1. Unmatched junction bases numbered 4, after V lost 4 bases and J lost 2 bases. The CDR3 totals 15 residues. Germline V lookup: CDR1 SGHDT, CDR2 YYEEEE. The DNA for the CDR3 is TGTGCCAGCAGCATCCGGACAGGGGGCAATCAGCCCCAGCATTTT. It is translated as CASSIRTGGNQPQHF.

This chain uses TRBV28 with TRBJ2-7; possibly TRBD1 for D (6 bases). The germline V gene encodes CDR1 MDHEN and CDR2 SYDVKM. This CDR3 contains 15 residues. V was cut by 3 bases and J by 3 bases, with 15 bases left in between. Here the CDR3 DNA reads TGTGCCAGCAGTTTTACAGGGCGGCTTAACTACGAGCAGTACTTC. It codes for CASSFTGRLNYEQYF.

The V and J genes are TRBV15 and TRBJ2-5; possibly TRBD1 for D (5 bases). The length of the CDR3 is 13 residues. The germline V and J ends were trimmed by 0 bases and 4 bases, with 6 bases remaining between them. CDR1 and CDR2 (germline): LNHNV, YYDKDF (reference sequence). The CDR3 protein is CATSRDQGETQYF. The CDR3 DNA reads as TGTGCCACCAGCAGAGATCAGGGAGAGACCCAGTACTTC.

DNA for the CDR3: TGTGCCAGCTCACCAGGTCGTGCGACCTACGAGCAGTACTTC. Its translation: CASSPGRATYEQYF. The chain is built from TRBV18 and TRBJ2-7; D is uncertain. Trimming left V 2 bases short and J 2 bases short, with 10 bases between. Germline V gives CDR1 KGHSH, CDR2 LQKENI. The CDR3 spans 14 residues.

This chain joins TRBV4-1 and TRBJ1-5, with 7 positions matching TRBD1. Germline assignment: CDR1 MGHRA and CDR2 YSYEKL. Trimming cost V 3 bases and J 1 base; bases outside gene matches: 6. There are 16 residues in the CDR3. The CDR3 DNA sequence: TGCGCCAGCAGCCAGGCCCCGGGACAGAGCAATCAGCCCCAGCATTTT. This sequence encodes CASSQAPGQSNQPQHF.

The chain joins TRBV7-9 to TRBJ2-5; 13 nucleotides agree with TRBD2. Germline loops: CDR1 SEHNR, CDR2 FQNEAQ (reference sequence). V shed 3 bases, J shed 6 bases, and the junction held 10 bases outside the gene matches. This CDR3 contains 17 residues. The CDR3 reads CASSFSGTSGTPKTQYF. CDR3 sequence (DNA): TGTGCCAGCAGCTTCTCAGGGACTAGCGGGACTCCGAAGACCCAGTACTTC.

This CDR3 reads CSVIPGQGYGYTF. Here the CDR3 DNA reads TGCAGCGTGATACCGGGACAGGGCTATGGCTACACCTTC. The chain joins TRBV29-1 to TRBJ1-2; TRBD1 matches 9 bases. CDR3 length: 13 residues. The trim removed 6 bases at V and 4 bases at J, leaving 6 bases unmatched. The germline V gene has CDR1 SQVTM and CDR2 ANQGSEA.

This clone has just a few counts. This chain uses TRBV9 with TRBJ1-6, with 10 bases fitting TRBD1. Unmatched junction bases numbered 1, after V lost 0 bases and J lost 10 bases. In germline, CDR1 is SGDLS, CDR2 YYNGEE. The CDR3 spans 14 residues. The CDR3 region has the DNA TGTGCCAGCAGCGTAGAGGGACAGGGGTCACCCCTCCACTTT. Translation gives CASSVEGQGSPLHF.

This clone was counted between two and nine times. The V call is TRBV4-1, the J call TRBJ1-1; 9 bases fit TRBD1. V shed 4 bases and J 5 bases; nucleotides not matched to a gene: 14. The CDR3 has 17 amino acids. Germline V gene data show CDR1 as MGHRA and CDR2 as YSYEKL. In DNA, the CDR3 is TGCGCCAGCAGCCCAATGCTAACAGGGGGCGCGTGGACTGAAGCTTTCTTT. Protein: CASSPMLTGGAWTEAFF.

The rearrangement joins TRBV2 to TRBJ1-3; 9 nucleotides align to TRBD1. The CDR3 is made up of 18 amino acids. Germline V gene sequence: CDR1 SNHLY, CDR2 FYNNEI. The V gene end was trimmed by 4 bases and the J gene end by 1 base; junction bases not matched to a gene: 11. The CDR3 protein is CASSGVGQGGDSGNTIYF. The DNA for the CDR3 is TGTGCCAGCAGTGGAGTGGGACAGGGAGGGGATTCTGGAAACACCATATATTTT.

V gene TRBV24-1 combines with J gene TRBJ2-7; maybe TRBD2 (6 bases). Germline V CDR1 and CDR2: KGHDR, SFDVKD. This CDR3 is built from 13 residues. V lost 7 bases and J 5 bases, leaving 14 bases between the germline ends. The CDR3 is CATSQGGDHEQYV. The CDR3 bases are TGTGCCACCAGCCAAGGAGGGGACCACGAGCAGTACGTC.

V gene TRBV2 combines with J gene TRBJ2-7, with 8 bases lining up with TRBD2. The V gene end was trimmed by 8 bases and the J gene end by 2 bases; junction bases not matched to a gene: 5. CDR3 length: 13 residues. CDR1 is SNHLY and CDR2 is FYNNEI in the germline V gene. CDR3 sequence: CASRGTRAYEQYF. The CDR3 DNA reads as TGTGCCAGCCGGGGGACTAGAGCCTACGAGCAGTACTTC. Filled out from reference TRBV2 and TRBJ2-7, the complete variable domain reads EPEVTQTPSHQVTQMGQEVILRCVPISNHLYFYWYRQILGQKVEFLVSFYNNEISEKSEIFDDQFSVERPDGSNFTLKIRSTKLEDSAMYFCASRGTRAYEQYFGPGTRLTVT.

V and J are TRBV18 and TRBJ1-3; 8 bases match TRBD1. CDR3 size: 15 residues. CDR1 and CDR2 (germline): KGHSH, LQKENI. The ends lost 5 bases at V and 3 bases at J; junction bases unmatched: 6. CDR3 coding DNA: TGTGCCAGCTCATCTGACAGGGGAGTTGGAAACACCATATATTTT. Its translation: CASSSDRGVGNTIYF.

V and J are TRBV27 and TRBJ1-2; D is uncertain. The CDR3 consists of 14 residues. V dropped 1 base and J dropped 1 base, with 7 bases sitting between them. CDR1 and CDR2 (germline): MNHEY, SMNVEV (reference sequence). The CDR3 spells CASSLYNSNYGYTF. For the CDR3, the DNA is TGTGCCAGCAGTTTATACAACAGTAACTATGGCTACACCTTC.

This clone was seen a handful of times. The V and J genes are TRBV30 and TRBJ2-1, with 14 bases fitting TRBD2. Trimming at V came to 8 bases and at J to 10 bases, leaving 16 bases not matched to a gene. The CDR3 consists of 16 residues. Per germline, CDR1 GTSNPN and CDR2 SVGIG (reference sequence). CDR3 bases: TGTGCCCTACCCGCGGTGGGACTAGCGGGAGAGGTGGAGCAGTTCTTC. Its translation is CALPAVGLAGEVEQFF.

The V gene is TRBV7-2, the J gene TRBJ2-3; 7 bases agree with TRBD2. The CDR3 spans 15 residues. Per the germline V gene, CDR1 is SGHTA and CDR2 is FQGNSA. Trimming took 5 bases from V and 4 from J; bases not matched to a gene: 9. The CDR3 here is CASSNGRGRADTQYF. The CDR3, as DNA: TGTGCCAGCAGCAACGGACGAGGGAGGGCAGATACGCAGTATTTT.

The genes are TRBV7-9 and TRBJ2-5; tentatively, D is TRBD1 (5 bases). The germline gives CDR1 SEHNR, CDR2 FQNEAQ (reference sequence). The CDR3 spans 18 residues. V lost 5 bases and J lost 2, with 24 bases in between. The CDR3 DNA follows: TGTGCCAGCAGCCCCATTTCAGGTGGGGCCGAGAAGCAAGAGACCCAGTACTTC. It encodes CASSPISGGAEKQETQYF.

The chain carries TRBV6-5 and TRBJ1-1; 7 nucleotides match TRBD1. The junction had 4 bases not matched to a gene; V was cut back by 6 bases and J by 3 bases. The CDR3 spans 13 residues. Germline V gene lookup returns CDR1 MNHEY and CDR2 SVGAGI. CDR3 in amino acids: CASRAGQYTEAFF. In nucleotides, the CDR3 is TGTGCCAGCAGGGCGGGACAGTACACTGAAGCTTTCTTT.

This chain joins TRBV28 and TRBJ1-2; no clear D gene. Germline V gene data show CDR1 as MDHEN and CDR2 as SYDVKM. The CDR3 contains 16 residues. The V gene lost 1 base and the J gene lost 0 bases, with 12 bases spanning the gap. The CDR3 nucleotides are TGTGCCAGCAGTTTATTCCCCCGCCTAGCTAACTATGGCTACACCTTC. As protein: CASSLFPRLANYGYTF.

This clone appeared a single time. This chain's CDR3 is CASSWDRGNLNTEAFF. In nucleotides, the CDR3 is TGTGCCAGCAGTTGGGACAGGGGAAACCTGAACACTGAAGCTTTCTTT. The chain has TRBV27 and TRBJ1-1; 10 nucleotides match TRBD1. V lost 4 bases to trimming and J lost 0 bases; unmatched junction nucleotides: 5. CDR3 length equals 16 residues. Germline-derived CDR1 and CDR2 are MNHEY and SMNVEV (reference sequence).

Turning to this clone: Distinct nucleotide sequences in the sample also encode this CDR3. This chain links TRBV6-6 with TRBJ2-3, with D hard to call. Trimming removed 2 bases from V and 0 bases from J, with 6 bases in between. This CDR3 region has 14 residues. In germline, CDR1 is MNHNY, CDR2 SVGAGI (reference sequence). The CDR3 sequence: CASSYVLSTDTQYF. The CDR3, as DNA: TGTGCCAGCAGTTACGTCCTGAGCACAGATACGCAGTATTTT.

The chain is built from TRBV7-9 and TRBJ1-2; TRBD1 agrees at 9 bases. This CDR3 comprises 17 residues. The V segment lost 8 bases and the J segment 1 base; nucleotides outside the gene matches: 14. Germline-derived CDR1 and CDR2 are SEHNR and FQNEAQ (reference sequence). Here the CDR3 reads CASAPTPGQGVNYGYTF. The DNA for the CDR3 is TGTGCCAGCGCGCCCACGCCGGGACAGGGCGTTAACTATGGCTACACCTTC. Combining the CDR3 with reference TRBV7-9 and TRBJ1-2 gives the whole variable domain DTGVSQNPRHKITKRGQNVTFRCDPISEHNRLYWYRQTLGQGPEFLTYFQNEAQLEKSRLLSDRFSAERPKGSFSTLEIQRTEQGDSAMYLCASAPTPGQGVNYGYTFGSGTRLTVV.

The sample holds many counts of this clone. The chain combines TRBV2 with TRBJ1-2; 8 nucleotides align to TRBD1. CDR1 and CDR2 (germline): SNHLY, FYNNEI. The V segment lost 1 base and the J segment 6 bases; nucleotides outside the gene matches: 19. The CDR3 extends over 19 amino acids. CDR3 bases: TGTGCCAGCAGTGAAGTTAGCCCGGGACAGGTCGCGCGGGAACATGGCTACACCTTC. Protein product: CASSEVSPGQVAREHGYTF.

CDR3 residues: CASSSQGAEGYTF. CDR3 DNA: TGTGCCAGCAGCAGCCAGGGGGCGGAGGGCTACACCTTC. V usage is TRBV7-9 and J usage is TRBJ1-2; 8 bases fit TRBD1. The CDR3 loop spans 13 amino acids. The J segment lost 8 bases and the V segment lost 5 bases, leaving 7 bases of the junction unmatched. CDR1 is SEHNR and CDR2 is FQNEAQ in the germline V gene (reference sequence).

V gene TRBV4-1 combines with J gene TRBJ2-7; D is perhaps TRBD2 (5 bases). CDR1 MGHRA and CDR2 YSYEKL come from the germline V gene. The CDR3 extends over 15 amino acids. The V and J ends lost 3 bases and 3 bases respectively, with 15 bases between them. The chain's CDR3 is CASSQTNRRNYEQYF. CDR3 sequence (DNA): TGCGCCAGCAGCCAGACTAACCGACGAAACTACGAGCAGTACTTC.